This TCR beta chain was sequenced in a study of beta chain features in type 1 diabetes. Study-level information: Investigators examined 107,917,701 sorted cells across all samples.

The sequenced template was cDNA made from the entire isolated RNA. The data were produced by immunoSEQ multiplex PCR, yet TCRdb's version contains in-frame clones alone and is incomplete. The table has some 280,000 clones, roughly an eighth seen once. This clone was counted only a few times. Its target is unknown. Study findings and constraints: Patients with Type 1 diabetes showed moderately but significantly shorter TCRB CDR3s in all four CD4+ subsets. Across patients, naive, central memory and Treg TCRB repertoires exhibited apparently greater similarity than was observed across healthy donors.

This CDR3 is 17 amino acids long. The germline V gene encodes CDR1 MNHNS and CDR2 SASEGT. J lost 4 bases, V lost 4 bases, and 8 bases had no gene match. Sorted CD4+ subsets: naive, central memory, regulatory, stem cell-like memory (CD45RO/CCR7/CD25/CD127/CD95/CD27 panel). This clonotype originated in a man aged 25 to 40 with type 1 diabetes. The sequenced sample consisted of naive CD4+ T cells from blood. This chain uses TRBV6-1 with TRBJ2-6, with 9 bases fitting TRBD1. This CDR3 is CASSGTGGAAGANVLTF. CDR3 in DNA: TGTGCCAGCAGTGGAACAGGGGGCGCAGCCGGGGCCAACGTCCTGACTTTC.